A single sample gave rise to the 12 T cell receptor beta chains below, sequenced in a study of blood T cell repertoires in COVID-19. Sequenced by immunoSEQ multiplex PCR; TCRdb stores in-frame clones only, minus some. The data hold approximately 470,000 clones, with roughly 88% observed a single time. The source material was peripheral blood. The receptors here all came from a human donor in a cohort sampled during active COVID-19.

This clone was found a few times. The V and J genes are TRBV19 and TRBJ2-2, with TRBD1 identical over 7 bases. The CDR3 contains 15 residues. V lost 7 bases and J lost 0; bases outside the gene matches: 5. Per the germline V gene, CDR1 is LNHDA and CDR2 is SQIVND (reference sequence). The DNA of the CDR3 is TGTGCCAGTATCCACGGGACAGCGAACACCGGGGAGCTGTTTTTT. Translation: CASIHGTANTGELFF. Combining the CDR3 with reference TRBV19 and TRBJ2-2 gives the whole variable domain DGGITQSPKYLFRKEGQNVTLSCEQNLNHDAMYWYRQDPGQGLRLIYYSQIVNDFQKGDIAEGYSVSREKKESFPLTVTSAQKNPTAFYLCASIHGTANTGELFFGEGSRLTVL.

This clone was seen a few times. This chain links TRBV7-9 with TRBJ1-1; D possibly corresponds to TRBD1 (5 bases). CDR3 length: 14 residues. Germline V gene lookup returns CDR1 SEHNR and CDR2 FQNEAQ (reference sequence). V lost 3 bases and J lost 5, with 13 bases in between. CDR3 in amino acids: CASSFLRDGTEAFF. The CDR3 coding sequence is TGTGCCAGCAGCTTTCTCAGGGATGGAACTGAAGCTTTCTTT.

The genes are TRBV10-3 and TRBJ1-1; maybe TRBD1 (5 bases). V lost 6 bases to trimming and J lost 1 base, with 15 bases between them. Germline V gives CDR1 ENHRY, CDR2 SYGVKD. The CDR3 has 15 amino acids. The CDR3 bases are TGTGCCATCAGGAAGGAGGGGCAGGGGAACACTGAAGCTTTCTTT. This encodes CAIRKEGQGNTEAFF.

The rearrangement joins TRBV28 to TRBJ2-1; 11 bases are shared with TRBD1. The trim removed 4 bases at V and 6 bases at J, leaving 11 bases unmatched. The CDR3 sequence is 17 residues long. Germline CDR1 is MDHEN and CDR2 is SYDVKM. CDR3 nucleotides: TGTGCCAGCAGTTCTGGCTTTGGACAGGGGGCGGTCAATGAGCAGTTCTTC. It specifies CASSSGFGQGAVNEQFF.

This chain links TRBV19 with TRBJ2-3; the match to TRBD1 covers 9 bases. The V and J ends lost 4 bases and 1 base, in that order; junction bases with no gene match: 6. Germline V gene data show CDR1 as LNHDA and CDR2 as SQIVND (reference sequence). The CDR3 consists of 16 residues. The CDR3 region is CASSTRGQGRTDTQYF. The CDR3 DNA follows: TGTGCCAGTAGTACCAGGGGACAGGGACGCACAGATACGCAGTATTTT.

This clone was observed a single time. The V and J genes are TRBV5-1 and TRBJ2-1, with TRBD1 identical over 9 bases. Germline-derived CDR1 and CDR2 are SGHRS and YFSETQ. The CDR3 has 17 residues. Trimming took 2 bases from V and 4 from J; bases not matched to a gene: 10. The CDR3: CASSFRETGGVYNEQFF. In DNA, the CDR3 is TGCGCCAGCAGCTTCCGCGAGACAGGGGGGGTTTACAATGAGCAGTTCTTC.

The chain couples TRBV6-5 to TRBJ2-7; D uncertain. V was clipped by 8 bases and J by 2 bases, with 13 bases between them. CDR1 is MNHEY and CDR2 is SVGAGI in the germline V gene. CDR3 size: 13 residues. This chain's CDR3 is CASRRHSPYEQYF. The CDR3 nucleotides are TGTGCCAGCCGCCGACATTCTCCCTACGAGCAGTACTTC.

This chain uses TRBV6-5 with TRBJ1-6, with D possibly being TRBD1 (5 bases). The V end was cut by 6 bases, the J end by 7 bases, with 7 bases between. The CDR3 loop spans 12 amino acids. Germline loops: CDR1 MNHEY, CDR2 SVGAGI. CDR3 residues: CASSKGNSPLHF. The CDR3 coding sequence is TGTGCCAGCAGCAAGGGGAATTCACCCCTCCACTTT.

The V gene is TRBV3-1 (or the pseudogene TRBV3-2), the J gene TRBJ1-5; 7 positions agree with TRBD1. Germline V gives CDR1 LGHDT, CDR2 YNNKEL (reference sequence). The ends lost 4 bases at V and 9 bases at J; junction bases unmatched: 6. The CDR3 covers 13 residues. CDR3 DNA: TGTGCCAGCAGCCCGCCGGGACAGCGGCCCCAGCATTTT. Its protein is CASSPPGQRPQHF.

The CDR3 bases are TGTGCCAGCAGCCCCGGCGGGAACACTGAAGCTTTCTTT. Amino acids: CASSPGGNTEAFF. The V gene is TRBV25-1, the J gene TRBJ1-1, with no clear D. This CDR3 spans 13 amino acids. The V gene lost 6 bases and the J gene lost 1 base, with 9 bases spanning the gap. Per germline, CDR1 MGHDK and CDR2 SYGVNS.

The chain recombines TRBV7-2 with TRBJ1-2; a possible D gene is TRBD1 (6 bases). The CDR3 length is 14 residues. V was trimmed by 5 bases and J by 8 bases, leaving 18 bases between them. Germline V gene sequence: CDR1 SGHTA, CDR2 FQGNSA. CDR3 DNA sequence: TGTGCCAGCAGCCCAGGGGAGCCTCCGCGGGGCTACACCTTC. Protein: CASSPGEPPRGYTF.

As DNA, the CDR3 is TGTGCCAGCAGCTTCCAAGGGGCGACTAGGGACAATGAGCAGTTCTTC. Residues: CASSFQGATRDNEQFF. The rearrangement uses TRBV11-3 and TRBJ2-1, with D perhaps TRBD2 (6 bases). Trimming stripped 3 bases from V and 5 bases from J, with 17 bases between. CDR3 length: 16 residues. Germline CDR1 and CDR2: SGHNT and YENEEA.